This T cell receptor beta chain was documented in a study of T cell clones after liver transplantation. Study details: Apart from a few HCV-positive recipients, transplants were for non-autoimmune, non-viral reasons.

Study-wide points: In most of the 8 subjects, circulating graft-donor-reactive CD4 TCRbeta sequences fell significantly after transplant. Post-transplant time points were not standardized, so conclusions are preliminary.

As to this clone: The antigen remains unidentified.

The CDR3 has 15 residues. V shed 2 bases, J shed 4 bases, and the junction held 8 bases outside the gene matches. The germline gives CDR1 SGHKS, CDR2 YYEKEE (reference sequence). The protocol was immunoSEQ multiplex PCR, while the TCRdb copy is restricted to in-frame clones and leaves out a portion. The sample carries some 59,000 clones, about two thirds recorded once. Sequencing was performed on CD4+ T cells from blood, taken before liver transplant. The rearrangement uses TRBV5-5 and TRBJ1-2; 7 bases map to TRBD1. The clonotype originates from a human donor who received a liver transplant. This CDR3 reads CASSFRGRLGYGYTF. DNA for the CDR3: TGTGCCAGCAGCTTTAGGGGGCGGCTTGGCTATGGCTACACCTTC.